The clone carrying this T cell receptor (beta chain) showed up just a few times. V lost 5 bases and J lost 6; bases outside the gene matches: 2. This CDR3 contains 15 residues. TCRdb passed the RT-PCR reads through MiXCR, listing each CDR3 protein once. Of roughly 880,000 distinct CDR3 sequences detected, under 20% appear once; the ten largest clones hold under 6.5%. This record belongs to a study of patients and donors after allogeneic stem cell transplantation. The sample comprised blood, either unsorted or a sorted T cell fraction (not recorded which). The chain uses TRBV12-3 or TRBV12-4 and TRBJ2-4; 15 bases line up with TRBD2. This sequence was found in a human donor who was either an allogeneic HSCT recipient or a stem cell or donor lymphocyte infusion donor (not recorded which). It is not recorded whose cells these are; they may come from a transplant donor. The CDR3 DNA is TGTGCCAGCAGTCCGGGACTAGCGGGAGGAAACATTCAGTACTTC. Amino acids: CASSPGLAGGNIQYF.